This T cell receptor beta chain was identified in a study of response to subunit inactivated influenza vaccine. This clonotype was seen a single time. TCRdb re-called the RT-PCR reads with MiXCR, one entry per CDR3 protein. The data show about 540,000 distinct CDR3 sequences, roughly 25% seen once. These data were also reused for a study on T cells expressing NK-cell markers. That paper adds: TCR beta libraries carry UMIs added by 5'RACE template switching. Seven donors tested HCMV-seropositive and one tested seronegative among the eight sequenced. In several experiments, an anti-gamma-delta TCR antibody restricted sorting to alpha-beta TCR T cells. There were a few donors in whom these clonotypes also led the CD3+CD56-NKG2C+ fraction. What remained unclear was the HCMV specificity of expanded NKG2C+ T cell clones.

Sequences were derived from CD4+ T cells sorted from PBMCs, sampled 11 to 12 days after vaccination. This TCR was recovered from a man aged 50 to 60 who received an inactivated influenza vaccine.

The CDR3 region is CASSLANAGTEAFF. The CDR3 DNA reads TGTGCCAGCAGCTTAGCGAATGCCGGGACAGAAGCTTTCTTT. The chain has TRBV7-2 and TRBJ1-1; a possible D gene is TRBD1 (6 bases). The CDR3 has 14 amino acids. CDR1 is SGHTA and CDR2 is FQGNSA in the germline V gene. V lost 0 bases and J 8 bases, leaving 13 bases between the germline ends.